The 10 T cell receptor beta chains below come from one sample, sequenced in a study of T cell repertoires in ileal Crohn's disease. Assay used: immunoSEQ multiplex PCR; TCRdb lists only in-frame clones, some missing. Among fewer than 6,500 clones listed, about four fifths were seen once. Sequencing used ileal tissue. These receptors all stem from an adult with Crohn's disease.

This clone has a handful of counts. The chain combines TRBV5-1 with TRBJ2-7, with 10 bases aligning to TRBD2. Germline loops: CDR1 SGHRS, CDR2 YFSETQ. V shed 3 bases, J shed 5 bases, and the junction held 5 bases outside the gene matches. The CDR3 runs to 14 residues. CDR3 residues: CASSSSGRIDEQYF. The CDR3 bases are TGCGCCAGCAGCTCTAGCGGGAGAATTGACGAGCAGTACTTC. Supplemented by reference TRBV5-1 and TRBJ2-7, the full variable domain reads KAGVTQTPRYLIKTRGQQVTLSCSPISGHRSVSWYQQTPGQGLQFLFEYFSETQRNKGNFPGRFSGRQFSNSRSEMNVSTLELGDSALYLCASSSSGRIDEQYFGPGTRLTVT.

Here the CDR3 reads CASSLNREPYEQYF. DNA of the CDR3: TGTGCCAGCAGCTTAAACAGGGAGCCCTACGAGCAGTACTTC. This chain uses TRBV7-9 with TRBJ2-7, with D tentatively TRBD1 (6 bases). This CDR3 spans 14 amino acids. Germline CDR1 reads SEHNR; CDR2 reads FQNEAQ (reference sequence). Trimming removed 2 bases from V and 2 bases from J, with 10 bases in between.

J is TRBJ1-1 and V is TRBV27, with TRBD1 identical over 11 bases. Germline CDR1 and CDR2: MNHEY and SMNVEV (reference sequence). CDR3 length equals 16 residues. J was trimmed by 5 bases and V by 7 bases; bases with no gene match: 12. The CDR3 bases are TGTGCCAGCAAGCCCTCCCCGGACAGGGGGCAGACTGAAGCTTTCTTT. Protein product: CASKPSPDRGQTEAFF.

This clone was recorded once. At one of its ends the junction is not consistent with the germline gene, which may arise from a read error. The V call is TRBV7-6, the J call TRBJ2-7, with TRBD1 matching over 10 bases. This CDR3 is built from 16 residues. Germline V gene sequence: CDR1 SGHVS, CDR2 FNYEAQ. CDR3 region: CASSSTPGQGISLFSF. The CDR3 nucleotides are TGTGCCAGCAGCTCAACCCCGGGACAGGGGATTTCCCTTTTCTCCTTC. The entire variable domain, with the rest obtained from reference TRBV7-6 and TRBJ2-7, is as follows: GAGVSQSPRYKVTKRGQDVALRCDPISGHVSLYWYRQALGQGPEFLTYFNYEAQQDKSGLPNDRFSAERPEGSISTLTIQRTEQRDSAMYRCASSSTPGQGISLFSFGPGTRLTVT.

The chain couples TRBV5-1 to TRBJ1-2; 10 bases fit TRBD1. From germline, CDR1 is SGHRS and CDR2 YFSETQ. Trimming removed 2 bases from V and 8 bases from J; junction bases left unmatched: 9. CDR3 length: 15 amino acids. This CDR3 is CASSFDRGQVRGYTF. CDR3 sequence (DNA): TGCGCCAGCAGCTTTGACAGGGGGCAAGTTAGGGGCTACACCTTC.

The chain links TRBV7-2 to TRBJ2-7; D remains unclear. Trimming took 5 bases from V and 4 from J, leaving 12 bases between them. The CDR3 consists of 13 residues. Looked up from germline, CDR1 is SGHTA and CDR2 is FQGNSA. CDR3: CASSLSPTYEQYF. CDR3 bases: TGTGCCAGCAGCCTCTCCCCTACTTACGAGCAGTACTTC.

This chain joins TRBV14 and TRBJ1-5, with unresolved D. The CDR3 runs to 12 residues. The V and J ends lost 4 bases and 7 bases respectively, with 8 bases between them. The germline V gene has CDR1 SGHDN and CDR2 FVKESK. The CDR3 DNA reads as TGTGCCAGCAGCCTCGTGGGCCAGCCCCAGCATTTT. It encodes CASSLVGQPQHF.

The rearrangement links TRBV2 to TRBJ2-7, with D possibly matching TRBD1 (6 bases). Germline-derived CDR1 and CDR2 are SNHLY and FYNNEI. V was shortened by 2 bases and J by 3 bases, with 8 bases between the two germline ends. The CDR3 has 13 amino acids. CDR3 nucleotide sequence: TGTGCCAGCAGTGAATGGGACAACTACGAGCAGTACTTC. It codes for CASSEWDNYEQYF.

This chain connects TRBV28 to TRBJ1-5, with D tentatively TRBD1 (6 bases). In germline, CDR1 is MDHEN, CDR2 SYDVKM. The CDR3 totals 15 residues. Trimming pared 5 bases from V and 2 bases from J, leaving 13 bases between. CDR3: CASSAGQRGNQPQHF. The DNA of the CDR3 is TGTGCCAGCAGTGCCGGACAGCGCGGCAATCAGCCCCAGCATTTT. Together with reference TRBV28 and TRBJ1-5, the CDR3 gives the full variable domain: DVKVTQSSRYLVKRTGEKVFLECVQDMDHENMFWYRQDPGLGLRLIYFSYDVKMKEKGDIPEGYSVSREKKERFSLILESASTNQTSMYLCASSAGQRGNQPQHFGDGTRLSIL.

The chain uses TRBV7-2 and TRBJ1-2; D is undetermined. The V and J ends lost 1 base and 8 bases respectively, with 8 bases between them. Looked up from germline, CDR1 is SGHTA and CDR2 is FQGNSA. The CDR3 loop spans 12 amino acids. This CDR3 is CASSLELRGYTF. CDR3 coding DNA: TGTGCCAGCAGCTTAGAGCTCCGGGGCTACACCTTC.